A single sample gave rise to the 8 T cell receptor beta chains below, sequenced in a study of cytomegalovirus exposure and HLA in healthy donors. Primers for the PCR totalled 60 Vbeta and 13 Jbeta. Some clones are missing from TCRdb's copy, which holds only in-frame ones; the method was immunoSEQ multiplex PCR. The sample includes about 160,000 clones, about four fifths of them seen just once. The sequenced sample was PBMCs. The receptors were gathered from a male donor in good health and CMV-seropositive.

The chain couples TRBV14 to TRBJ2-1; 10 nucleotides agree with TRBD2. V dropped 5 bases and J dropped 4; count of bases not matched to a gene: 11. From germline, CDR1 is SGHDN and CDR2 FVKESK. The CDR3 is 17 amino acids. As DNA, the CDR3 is TGTGCCAGCAGCACCCGTGCTAGCGGGGGCCATTACAATGAGCAGTTCTTC. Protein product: CASSTRASGGHYNEQFF. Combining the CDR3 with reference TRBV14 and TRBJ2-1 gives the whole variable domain EAGVTQFPSHSVIEKGQTVTLRCDPISGHDNLYWYRRVMGKEIKFLLHFVKESKQDESGMPNNRFLAERTGGTYSTLKVQPAELEDSGVYFCASSTRASGGHYNEQFFGPGTRLTVL.

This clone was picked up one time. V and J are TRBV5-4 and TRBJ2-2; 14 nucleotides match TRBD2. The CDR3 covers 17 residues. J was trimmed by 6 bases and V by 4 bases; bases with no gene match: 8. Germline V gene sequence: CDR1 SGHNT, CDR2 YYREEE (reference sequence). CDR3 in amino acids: CASSQGLAGVRAGELFF. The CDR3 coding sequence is TGTGCCAGCAGCCAGGGACTAGCGGGAGTTAGGGCCGGGGAGCTGTTTTTT.

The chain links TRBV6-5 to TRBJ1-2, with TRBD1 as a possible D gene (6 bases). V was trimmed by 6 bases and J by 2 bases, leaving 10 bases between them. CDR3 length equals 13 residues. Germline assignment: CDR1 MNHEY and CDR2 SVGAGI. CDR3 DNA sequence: TGTGCCAGCAGGAACAGGGAGAACTATGGCTACACCTTC. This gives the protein CASRNRENYGYTF.

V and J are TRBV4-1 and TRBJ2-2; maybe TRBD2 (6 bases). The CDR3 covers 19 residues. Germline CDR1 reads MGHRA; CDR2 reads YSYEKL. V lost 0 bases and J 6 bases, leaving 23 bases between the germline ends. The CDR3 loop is CASSQDLVRQDGGSGELFF. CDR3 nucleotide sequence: TGCGCCAGCAGCCAAGATCTCGTACGGCAAGACGGGGGTTCCGGGGAGCTGTTTTTT.

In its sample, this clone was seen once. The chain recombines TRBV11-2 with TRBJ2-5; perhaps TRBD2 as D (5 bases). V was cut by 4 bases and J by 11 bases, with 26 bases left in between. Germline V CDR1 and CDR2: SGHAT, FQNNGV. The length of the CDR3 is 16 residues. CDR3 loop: CASSSRGRRPGWEQYF. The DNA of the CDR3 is TGTGCCAGCAGCTCACGGGGTAGGCGCCCTGGGTGGGAGCAGTACTTC.

The CDR3 region has the DNA TGTGCCAGTAGTACGACCGGGAGCCAACTTAACTATGGCTACACCTTC. Encoded protein: CASSTTGSQLNYGYTF. The chain joins TRBV19 to TRBJ1-2; D not certain. With 4 bases removed from V and 1 base from J, the gap between germline ends came to 16 bases. The CDR3 is made up of 16 amino acids. The germline V gene encodes CDR1 LNHDA and CDR2 SQIVND (reference sequence).

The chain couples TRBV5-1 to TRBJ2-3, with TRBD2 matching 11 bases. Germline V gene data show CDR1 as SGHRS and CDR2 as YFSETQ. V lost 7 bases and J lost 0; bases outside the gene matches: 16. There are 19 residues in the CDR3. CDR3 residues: CASGGAISGRATSTDTQYF. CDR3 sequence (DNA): TGCGCCAGCGGGGGAGCAATTAGCGGGAGGGCCACTAGCACAGATACGCAGTATTTT.

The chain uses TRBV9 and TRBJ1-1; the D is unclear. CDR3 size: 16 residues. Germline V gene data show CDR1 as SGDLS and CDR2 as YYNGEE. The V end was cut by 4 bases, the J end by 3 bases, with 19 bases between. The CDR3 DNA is TGTGCCAGCAGCCAGGTATTGGGTTCGGCCCACACTGAAGCTTTCTTT. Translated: CASSQVLGSAHTEAFF.